One sample yielded the 27 T cell receptor beta chains listed below, sequenced in a study of OX40 agonist ivuxolimab in advanced cancers. Method: immunoSEQ multiplex PCR; TCRdb's copy keeps in-frame clones and lacks some. This table has about 62,000 clones, roughly 92% appearing once. The material sequenced was CD4+ or CD8+ T cells sorted from blood, taken in a trial of the OX40 agonist ivuxolimab. These receptors were taken from an adult with an advanced solid tumor such as melanoma, head and neck, liver or kidney cancer.

The chain is built from TRBV28 and TRBJ2-5; 9 positions match TRBD2. V shed 1 base and J 5 bases; nucleotides not matched to a gene: 5. The CDR3 consists of 15 residues. The germline V gene encodes CDR1 MDHEN and CDR2 SYDVKM. As DNA, the CDR3 is TGTGCCAGCAGTTTATCCGGCGGACTAGCGGAGACCCAGTACTTC. This translates into CASSLSGGLAETQYF.

The chain is built from TRBV4-1 and TRBJ2-5; 8 bases align to TRBD2. This CDR3 is 15 amino acids long. The V gene's germline CDR1 is MGHRA and CDR2 YSYEKL. V gave up 2 bases and J gave up 5 bases; unmatched junction bases: 7. CDR3 residues: CASSQIGGGSETQYF. In DNA, the CDR3 is TGCGCCAGCAGCCAAATCGGGGGGGGGTCCGAGACCCAGTACTTC.

This rearrangement joins TRBV4-3 to TRBJ2-1, with D perhaps TRBD2 (6 bases). This CDR3 contains 15 residues. Germline V lookup: CDR1 LGHNA, CDR2 YSLEER. V lost 3 bases to trimming and J lost 5 bases, with 14 bases between them. This chain's CDR3 is CASSHLEGINNEQFF. The CDR3 region has the DNA TGCGCCAGCAGCCACCTGGAGGGGATAAACAATGAGCAGTTCTTC.

This chain joins TRBV13 and TRBJ2-7, with TRBD1 matching over 10 bases. With 1 base clipped from V and 4 bases from J, the junction kept 4 bases outside the gene matches. The germline V gene encodes CDR1 PRHDT and CDR2 FYEKMQ (reference sequence). This CDR3 has 15 amino acids. The CDR3 here is CASSLAGTGVYEQYF. The CDR3 DNA follows: TGTGCCAGCAGCTTAGCCGGGACAGGGGTATACGAGCAGTACTTC.

J is TRBJ1-3 and V is TRBV21-1. TRBV21-1 is labeled a pseudogene. The CDR3 covers 15 residues. CDR3 bases: TGTGCCAGCAGATGGACCGATTGCTCTGGAAACACCATATATTTT. Protein product: CASRWTDCSGNTIYF.

The chain uses TRBV10-2 and TRBJ2-1; TRBD2 aligns across 10 bases. Germline V gene data show CDR1 as WSHSY and CDR2 as SAAADI. V was pared by 7 bases and J by 3 bases, with 12 bases of the junction left unmatched. This CDR3 has 17 residues. The CDR3 DNA reads TGCGCCAGCATCCGGACTAGCGGCAGAACCGTCTACAATGAGCAGTTCTTC. Encoded protein: CASIRTSGRTVYNEQFF.

This clone came up once. The genes are TRBV7-3 and TRBJ2-1; 10 bases are shared with TRBD2. The germline CDR1 and CDR2 sequences are SGHTA and FQGTGA. With 2 bases clipped from V and 8 bases from J, the junction kept 9 bases outside the gene matches. This CDR3 region has 16 residues. The CDR3 bases are TGTGCCAGCAGCTTAGGGCCTAGCGGGAGTAGGGATGAGCAGTTCTTC. The encoded protein is CASSLGPSGSRDEQFF. Variable domain in full (rest from reference TRBV7-3 and TRBJ2-1): GAGVSQTPSNKVTEKGKYVELRCDPISGHTALYWYRQSLGQGPEFLIYFQGTGAADDSGLPNDRFFAVRPEGSVSTLKIQRTERGDSAVYLCASSLGPSGSRDEQFFGPGTRLTVL.

J is TRBJ1-1 and V is TRBV19, with TRBD1 as a possible D gene (5 bases). The CDR3 consists of 15 residues. The germline V and J ends were trimmed by 3 bases and 2 bases, with 13 bases remaining between them. CDR1 and CDR2 (germline): LNHDA, SQIVND (reference sequence). CDR3 nucleotide sequence: TGTGCCAGTAGTATCTTAGGGGATATTAACACTGAAGCTTTCTTT. Translated: CASSILGDINTEAFF.

In nucleotides, the CDR3 is TGTGCCAGCAGTGAGTCGTTCGAGCAGTTCTTC. It specifies CASSESFEQFF. The chain combines TRBV2 with TRBJ2-1; no reliable D call. Per germline, CDR1 SNHLY and CDR2 FYNNEI. V was clipped by 3 bases and J by 10 bases, with 7 bases between them. The CDR3 contains 11 residues. The full variable domain, completed using reference TRBV2 and TRBJ2-1, is EPEVTQTPSHQVTQMGQEVILRCVPISNHLYFYWYRQILGQKVEFLVSFYNNEISEKSEIFDDQFSVERPDGSNFTLKIRSTKLEDSAMYFCASSESFEQFFGPGTRLTVL.

The chain employs TRBV7-6 and TRBJ2-5, with D perhaps matching TRBD2 (5 bases). Trimming shortened V by 5 bases and J by 7 bases, and 17 bases separated the two germline ends. CDR3 length: 14 residues. Per the germline V gene, CDR1 is SGHVS and CDR2 is FNYEAQ. CDR3 bases: TGTGCCAGCAGCCCCTCCTACCCAGGAGGGACCCAGTACTTC. Translating it yields CASSPSYPGGTQYF.

The rearrangement uses TRBV2 and TRBJ1-4; the D is unclear. This CDR3 is built from 10 residues. Trimming took 6 bases from V and 8 from J, leaving 4 bases between them. In germline, CDR1 is SNHLY, CDR2 FYNNEI. This CDR3 is CASRGEKLFF. The CDR3 DNA reads TGTGCCAGCAGGGGCGAAAAACTGTTTTTT.

This rearrangement joins TRBV7-2 to TRBJ2-3; 15 nucleotides match TRBD2. Germline CDR1 reads SGHTA; CDR2 reads FQGNSA. This CDR3 comprises 17 residues. After removal of 5 bases from V and 4 bases from J, the junction contained 7 bases not matched to a gene. The CDR3 spells CASSIGLAGGIPDTQYF. DNA for the CDR3: TGTGCCAGCAGCATAGGACTAGCGGGAGGGATCCCAGATACGCAGTATTTT.

This clone was observed a handful of times. The rearrangement links TRBV6-5 to TRBJ1-6; weak D call: TRBD1 (6 bases). The CDR3 sequence is 13 residues long. Looked up from germline, CDR1 is MNHEY and CDR2 is SVGAGI. Trimming took off 2 bases at V and 7 bases at J, with 6 bases between the two ends. The CDR3, as DNA: TGTGCCAGCAGTTACGGGACAAATTCACCCCTCCACTTT. Translation gives CASSYGTNSPLHF.

V usage is TRBV11-3 and J usage is TRBJ2-7; D unresolved. The CDR3 sequence is 14 residues long. Trimming removed 0 bases from V and 2 bases from J, with 8 bases in between. The germline gives CDR1 SGHNT, CDR2 YENEEA. CDR3 amino acids: CASSLDLTPYEQYF. The CDR3 coding sequence is TGTGCCAGCAGCTTAGACTTGACCCCCTACGAGCAGTACTTC.

The chain carries TRBV5-6 and TRBJ2-3, with D possibly TRBD2 on 6 matching bases. The CDR3 length is 17 residues. The V gene's germline CDR1 is SGHDT and CDR2 YYEEEE. V was clipped by 1 base and J by 3 bases, with 18 bases between them. CDR3 sequence (DNA): TGTGCCAGCAGCTTGATGTTAGCGGTACAGACTACAGATACGCAGTATTTT. It encodes CASSLMLAVQTTDTQYF.

This clone is hyperexpanded (1% or more) in the sample. The CDR3 DNA reads as TGTGCCAGCAGCTTAGGAGGGGTTAACACTGAAGCTTTCTTT. Its translation: CASSLGGVNTEAFF. This rearrangement joins TRBV11-1 to TRBJ1-1; tentative D call: TRBD1 (5 bases). Germline-derived CDR1 and CDR2 are SGHAT and FQDESV (reference sequence). This CDR3 is built from 14 residues. V was shortened by 1 base and J by 2 bases, with 8 bases between the two germline ends. The whole variable domain, filled in from reference TRBV11-1 and TRBJ1-1, reads EAEVAQSPRYKITEKSQAVAFWCDPISGHATLYWYRQILGQGPELLVQFQDESVVDDSQLPKDRFSAERLKGVDSTLKIQPAELGDSAMYLCASSLGGVNTEAFFGQGTRLTVV.

The V and J genes are TRBV27 and TRBJ2-1; D is perhaps TRBD2 (6 bases). Germline CDR1 reads MNHEY; CDR2 reads SMNVEV (reference sequence). The length of the CDR3 is 12 residues. Trimming removed 3 bases from V and 9 bases from J, with 9 bases in between. The CDR3: CASSFGGVEQFF. CDR3 DNA: TGTGCCAGCAGTTTCGGAGGGGTTGAGCAGTTCTTC.

The V gene is TRBV19, the J gene TRBJ2-7; D unresolved. Germline loops: CDR1 LNHDA, CDR2 SQIVND (reference sequence). The CDR3 has 13 residues. V was clipped by 3 bases and J by 0 bases, with 6 bases between them. CDR3 sequence: CASSMLNSYEQYF. DNA for the CDR3: TGTGCCAGTAGTATGCTCAACTCCTACGAGCAGTACTTC.

The V call is TRBV7-3, the J call TRBJ2-1; D possibly corresponds to TRBD2 (6 bases). The germline gives CDR1 SGHTA, CDR2 FQGTGA. Trimming removed 0 bases at V and 3 bases at J, with 12 bases between. The CDR3 is made up of 16 amino acids. The CDR3: CASSLTAEGLYNEQFF. The CDR3 nucleotides are TGTGCCAGCAGCTTAACGGCGGAGGGCCTCTACAATGAGCAGTTCTTC.

The chain employs TRBV9 and TRBJ2-1, with TRBD1 identical over 10 bases. CDR1 SGDLS and CDR2 YYNGEE come from the germline V gene. The CDR3 covers 16 residues. Trimming took 4 bases from V and 8 from J; bases not matched to a gene: 12. CDR3: CASSNQDRGIRDEQFF. The CDR3 region has the DNA TGTGCCAGCAGCAACCAGGACAGGGGGATACGGGATGAGCAGTTCTTC.

The gene calls are TRBV5-1 and TRBJ2-5, with TRBD1 identical over 10 bases. The J call may be faulty, since TRBJ2-7 better matches the DNA end. The CDR3 is 15 residues long. Germline V gives CDR1 SGHRS, CDR2 YFSETQ. CDR3 sequence (DNA): TGCGCCAGCAGCCCGACGGGACAGGGGTCCTACGAGCAGTACTTC. Translating it yields CASSPTGQGSYEQYF.

This chain links TRBV2 with TRBJ2-7; unclear D gene. Trimming shortened V by 2 bases and J by 3 bases, and 8 bases separated the two germline ends. Germline V CDR1 and CDR2: SNHLY, FYNNEI. The CDR3 runs 13 residues. In DNA, the CDR3 is TGTGCCAGCAGTGAAAGACTGAACTACGAGCAGTACTTC. This codes for CASSERLNYEQYF.

This clone was counted between two and nine times. The genes are TRBV7-3 and TRBJ2-2; possibly TRBD1 or TRBD2 for D (6 bases each). The CDR3 length is 15 residues. Trimming stripped 2 bases from V and 4 bases from J, with 11 bases between. Germline V gene data show CDR1 as SGHTA and CDR2 as FQGTGA. CDR3 in amino acids: CASSLGGQPTGELFF. Here the CDR3 DNA reads TGTGCCAGCAGCTTAGGGGGGCAGCCCACCGGGGAGCTGTTTTTT.

V and J are TRBV7-2 and TRBJ1-3, with D tentatively TRBD1 (6 bases). Trimming took 8 bases from V and 0 from J, leaving 17 bases between them. The CDR3 has 16 residues. The V gene's germline CDR1 is SGHTA and CDR2 FQGNSA. This chain's CDR3 is CASGGRGLNSGNTIYF. CDR3 coding DNA: TGTGCCAGCGGGGGGCGGGGACTGAACTCTGGAAACACCATATATTTT. The full variable domain, its missing parts supplied by reference TRBV7-2 and TRBJ1-3, is GAGVSQSPSNKVTEKGKDVELRCDPISGHTALYWYRQSLGQGLEFLIYFQGNSAPDKSGLPSDRFSAERTGGSVSTLTIQRTQQEDSAVYLCASGGRGLNSGNTIYFGEGSWLTVV.

This rearrangement joins TRBV27 to TRBJ2-3, with no clear D. CDR3 length equals 15 residues. Deletions cut 5 bases from V and 3 bases from J, with 15 bases between. Germline CDR1 reads MNHEY; CDR2 reads SMNVEV (reference sequence). CDR3 in DNA: TGTGCCAGCAGTCCCAGGACCCTGTCGACAGATACGCAGTATTTT. Its protein product is CASSPRTLSTDTQYF.

This clone is medium-sized within its sample. The chain links TRBV11-2 to TRBJ1-1, with no clear D. V lost 5 bases, J lost 0 bases, and 16 bases lay in between. The CDR3 length is 16 residues. CDR1 and CDR2 (germline): SGHAT, FQNNGV. As DNA, the CDR3 is TGTGCCAGCAGCACCCGCCCCAGGACGATGAACACTGAAGCTTTCTTT. It codes for CASSTRPRTMNTEAFF.

The V call is TRBV21-1, the J call TRBJ2-3; the listed D gene, TRBD1, was not tested against the DNA. TRBV21-1 is a recognized pseudogene. The CDR3 contains 16 residues. The CDR3 DNA reads TGTGCCAGCAGCACACGGGACAGTTCCCTCACAGATACGCAGTATTTT. Its protein product is CASSTRDSSLTDTQYF.